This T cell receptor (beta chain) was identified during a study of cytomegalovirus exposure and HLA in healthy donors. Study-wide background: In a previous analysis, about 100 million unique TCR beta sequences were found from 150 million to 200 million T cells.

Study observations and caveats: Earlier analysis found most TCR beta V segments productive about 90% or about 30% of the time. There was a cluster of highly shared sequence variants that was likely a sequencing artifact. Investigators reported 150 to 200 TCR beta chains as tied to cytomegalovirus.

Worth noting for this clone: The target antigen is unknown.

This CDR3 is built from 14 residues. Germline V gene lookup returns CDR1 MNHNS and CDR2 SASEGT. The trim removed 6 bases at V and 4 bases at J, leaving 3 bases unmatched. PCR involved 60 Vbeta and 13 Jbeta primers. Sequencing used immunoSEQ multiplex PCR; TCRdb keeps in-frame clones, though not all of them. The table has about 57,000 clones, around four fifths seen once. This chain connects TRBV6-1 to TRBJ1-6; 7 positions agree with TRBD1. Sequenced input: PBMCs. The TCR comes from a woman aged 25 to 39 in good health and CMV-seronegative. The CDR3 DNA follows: TGTGCCAGCAGGGCGGGACAGTATAATTCACCCCTCCACTTT. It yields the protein CASRAGQYNSPLHF.